This T cell receptor (beta chain) was sequenced during a study of shared clonotypes between healthy human individuals. General observations from the study: Some naive CD4 clonotypes, roughly 4.5%, turned up in common across a few donors.

CD45RO-negative, CCR7-positively selected cells formed the naive CD8 fraction, excluding terminally differentiated effector memory CD45RA+ cells. Germline CDR1 reads SGHRS; CDR2 reads YFSETQ. Trimming cost V 0 bases and J 4 bases; bases outside gene matches: 8. The CDR3 loop spans 17 amino acids. In regard to this clone: What it binds is not known.

Libraries were prepared by immunoSEQ multiplex PCR; TCRdb keeps only in-frame clonotypes and omits some of them. The data hold 2 million to 2.5 million clones, with 93% observed a single time. The clonotype comes from a man in his late teens or twenties in good health. Some clones in this sample may be carry-over from other donors' samples. V usage is TRBV5-1 and J usage is TRBJ2-2; 8 positions match TRBD1. The specimen sequenced was naive CD8+ T cells from PBMCs. In DNA form, the CDR3 reads TGCGCCAGCAGCTTGGAGCTGGTGACAGGGGTCACCGGGGAGCTGTTTTTT. It codes for CASSLELVTGVTGELFF.